Shown below are 32 T cell receptor beta chains from a single sample sequenced in a study of cytomegalovirus exposure and HLA in healthy donors (dated by TCRdb to the late 2010s). The library came from the immunoSEQ multiplex PCR assay. A mixture of 60 forward primers for TCR Vbeta segments and 13 reverse primers for TCR Jbeta segments was used in the multiplex PCR. TCRdb obtained this table from immuneACCESS and retained in-frame rearrangements with V and J assigned. These tables miss some clones; where compared with another copy, unresolved V genes account for less than half of the shortfall, and the remainder is unexplained. The sample table holds fewer than 120,000 clones, of which around 85% were seen once. About 1.8% of the sample is held by the ten biggest clonotypes. The sequenced sample was PBMCs. The receptors here all came from a man aged 40-49 years in good health and CMV-seronegative.

This sequence joins TRBV6-5 and TRBJ1-1; 7 bases fit TRBD1. The germline CDR1 and CDR2 sequences are MNHEY and SVGAGI. J lost 1 base, V lost 8 bases, and 4 bases had no gene match. The CDR3 has 13 residues. The CDR3 region has the DNA TGTGCCAGCGGGCAGGGGGGGAACACTGAAGCTTTCTTT. Amino acids: CASGQGGNTEAFF.

This clone turned up a few times. The J gene is TRBJ1-5, the V gene TRBV5-1; D gene unclear. Germline lookup yields CDR1 SGHRS and CDR2 YFSETQ. V was clipped by 2 bases and J by 3 bases, with 12 bases between them. The CDR3 consists of 15 residues. The CDR3 sequence: CASSFGPGDNQPQHF. DNA of the CDR3: TGCGCCAGCAGCTTTGGTCCGGGAGACAATCAGCCCCAGCATTTT. Filled out from reference TRBV5-1 and TRBJ1-5, the complete variable domain reads KAGVTQTPRYLIKTRGQQVTLSCSPISGHRSVSWYQQTPGQGLQFLFEYFSETQRNKGNFPGRFSGRQFSNSRSEMNVSTLELGDSALYLCASSFGPGDNQPQHFGDGTRLSIL.

J is TRBJ2-7 and V is TRBV7-2; D may be TRBD2 (5 bases). Germline V gene data show CDR1 as SGHTA and CDR2 as FQGNSA. This CDR3 comprises 12 residues. Trimming removed 5 bases from V and 4 bases from J, with 9 bases in between. In nucleotides, the CDR3 is TGTGCCAGCAGCCCAAGCGGTTACGAGCAGTACTTC. This sequence encodes CASSPSGYEQYF.

The chain joins TRBV10-2 to TRBJ1-5; tentatively, D is TRBD1 (5 bases). The CDR3 sequence is 13 residues long. The V and J ends lost 7 bases and 3 bases respectively, with 10 bases between them. The germline gives CDR1 WSHSY, CDR2 SAAADI. The CDR3 nucleotides read TGCGCCAGCACGGGGGACGCCAATCAGCCCCAGCATTTT. Translation gives CASTGDANQPQHF.

This rearrangement joins TRBV6-5 to TRBJ1-1, with D perhaps matching TRBD1 (5 bases). Deletions cut 6 bases from V and 0 bases from J, with 11 bases between. This CDR3 has 14 residues. Germline V CDR1 and CDR2: MNHEY, SVGAGI. DNA of the CDR3: TGTGCCAGCAGCTACAGGAGAATGAACACTGAAGCTTTCTTT. This translates into CASSYRRMNTEAFF.

This clone appeared once. V and J are TRBV6-1 and TRBJ1-2; D possibly corresponds to TRBD1 (6 bases). This CDR3 has 13 amino acids. Germline values: CDR1 MNHNS, CDR2 SASEGT. The V end was cut by 3 bases, the J end by 2 bases, with 7 bases between. As DNA, the CDR3 is TGTGCCAGCAGTGAGGGACAAAACTATGGCTACACCTTC. Translating gives CASSEGQNYGYTF.

This chain connects TRBV27 to TRBJ2-2; 7 nucleotides line up with TRBD1. J was trimmed by 2 bases and V by 6 bases; bases with no gene match: 3. The CDR3 consists of 14 residues. Looked up from germline, CDR1 is MNHEY and CDR2 is SMNVEV (reference sequence). The CDR3 DNA is TGTGCCAGCAGGGGGACAGAAAACACCGGGGAGCTGTTTTTT. It yields the protein CASRGTENTGELFF.

The CDR3 spells CASSLKPGGPTNEKLFF. CDR3 coding DNA: TGCGCCAGCAGCTTGAAGCCCGGGGGACCCACTAATGAAAAACTGTTTTTT. V gene TRBV5-1 combines with J gene TRBJ1-4, with D perhaps TRBD1 (5 bases). Germline V CDR1 and CDR2: SGHRS, YFSETQ. The CDR3 loop spans 17 amino acids. Trimming left V 1 base short and J 2 bases short, with 15 bases between.

J is TRBJ1-1 and V is TRBV9; D is undetermined. The length of the CDR3 is 15 residues. The germline CDR1 and CDR2 sequences are SGDLS and YYNGEE. The V end was cut by 0 bases, the J end by 0 bases, with 9 bases between. The DNA of the CDR3 is TGTGCCAGCAGCGTAGGGGCGGGGATGAACACTGAAGCTTTCTTT. Encoded protein: CASSVGAGMNTEAFF.

The CDR3 coding sequence is TGCGCCAGCAGCTTGGCTTTGGGGGGTCGAGTTGATAATTCACCCCTCCACTTT. This translates into CASSLALGGRVDNSPLHF. The chain combines TRBV5-1 with TRBJ1-6; tentative D call: TRBD1 (5 bases). The CDR3 contains 18 residues. Trimming shortened V by 0 bases and J by 5 bases, and 18 bases separated the two germline ends. CDR1 and CDR2 from the germline V gene are SGHRS and YFSETQ.

The rearrangement uses TRBV18 and TRBJ2-3, with TRBD2 as a possible D gene (5 bases). The CDR3 consists of 17 residues. Trimming cost V 2 bases and J 2 bases, with 17 bases left between them. CDR1 is KGHSH and CDR2 is LQKENI in the germline V gene. The CDR3 nucleotides are TGTGCCAGCTCACCATCGTTTGGGGAGACTCACACAGATACGCAGTATTTT. Amino acid sequence: CASSPSFGETHTDTQYF.

The chain carries TRBV6-1 and TRBJ1-2, with a possible D match to TRBD1 (5 bases). V was cut by 0 bases and J by 5 bases, with 13 bases left in between. From germline, CDR1 is MNHNS and CDR2 SASEGT. This CDR3 has 15 residues. CDR3 residues: CASSEAWQGLYGYTF. The CDR3 DNA sequence: TGTGCCAGCAGTGAAGCGTGGCAGGGATTGTATGGCTACACCTTC.

The sample holds one count of this clone. The chain employs TRBV5-1 and TRBJ1-1; possibly TRBD1 for D (5 bases). There are 12 residues in the CDR3. V was pared by 0 bases and J by 10 bases, with 10 bases between. Germline V gives CDR1 SGHRS, CDR2 YFSETQ. CDR3 amino acids: CASSLVGTGAFF. The DNA for the CDR3 is TGCGCCAGCAGCTTGGTAGGAACAGGAGCTTTCTTT.

This rearrangement joins TRBV6-1 to TRBJ1-5, with no clear D. Trimming stripped 6 bases from V and 1 base from J, with 13 bases between. Germline V gene lookup returns CDR1 MNHNS and CDR2 SASEGT. CDR3 size: 15 residues. The CDR3, as DNA: TGTGCCAGCAGGGTTAGGGAGATAAGCAATCAGCCCCAGCATTTT. Protein product: CASRVREISNQPQHF.

This chain uses TRBV7-8 with TRBJ1-3; D gene ambiguous. The germline V gene has CDR1 SGHVS and CDR2 FQNEAQ. This CDR3 region has 12 residues. Deletions cut 6 bases from V and 3 bases from J, with 6 bases between. The CDR3 protein is CASSPIGNTIYF. For the CDR3, the DNA is TGTGCCAGCAGTCCTATTGGAAACACCATATATTTT.

V and J are TRBV19 and TRBJ1-2; no firm D call. CDR1 and CDR2 (germline): LNHDA, SQIVND (reference sequence). Trimming stripped 3 bases from V and 5 bases from J, with 10 bases between. This CDR3 has 13 residues. As DNA, the CDR3 is TGTGCCAGTAGTATCCCGGCGGCATATGGCTACACCTTC. As protein: CASSIPAAYGYTF. Looking up the rest from reference TRBV19 and TRBJ1-2 gives the full variable domain: DGGITQSPKYLFRKEGQNVTLSCEQNLNHDAMYWYRQDPGQGLRLIYYSQIVNDFQKGDIAEGYSVSREKKESFPLTVTSAQKNPTAFYLCASSIPAAYGYTFGSGTRLTVV.

This chain uses TRBV5-1 with TRBJ1-1; D gene uncertain. The CDR3 extends over 13 amino acids. Germline lookup yields CDR1 SGHRS and CDR2 YFSETQ. Trimming removed 5 bases at V and 6 bases at J, with 14 bases between. CDR3 bases: TGCGCCAGCAGGTACGACCCGGGTTCTGAAGCTTTCTTT. The encoded protein is CASRYDPGSEAFF.

The V gene is TRBV27, the J gene TRBJ2-7, with TRBD2 matching over 8 bases. The CDR3 covers 15 residues. The V gene's germline CDR1 is MNHEY and CDR2 SMNVEV (reference sequence). Germline trimming cut 5 bases from V and 3 bases from J; bases unmatched to any gene: 9. The CDR3 nucleotides are TGTGCCAGCAGTCTGGAATTTGCGGGGGGCTACGAGCAGTACTTC. Translation: CASSLEFAGGYEQYF.

CDR3 region: CASSFLDRGRSYEQYF. CDR3 nucleotides: TGTGCCAGCAGTTTCTTGGACAGGGGGCGATCCTACGAGCAGTACTTC. The chain links TRBV6-5 to TRBJ2-5, with 11 nucleotides matching TRBD1. The end of the DNA fits TRBJ2-7 better, so the J call may be wrong. Per the germline V gene, CDR1 is MNHEY and CDR2 is SVGAGI. This CDR3 comprises 16 residues.

The chain employs TRBV5-1 and TRBJ1-5; no definite D call. The CDR3 extends over 14 amino acids. V gave up 0 bases and J gave up 3 bases, with 7 bases separating them. Germline CDR1 is SGHRS and CDR2 is YFSETQ. The CDR3 is CASSLVPDNQPQHF. As DNA, the CDR3 is TGCGCCAGCAGCTTGGTACCAGACAATCAGCCCCAGCATTTT.

The chain recombines TRBV7-7 with TRBJ1-6; maybe TRBD1 (5 bases). Germline V gene lookup returns CDR1 SSHAT and CDR2 FNYEAQ (reference sequence). This CDR3 spans 13 amino acids. Between the trimmed V and J ends, which lost 2 bases and 10 bases, there was a span of 9 bases. CDR3 DNA: TGTGCCAGCAGCTTAAAGGACAACTCACCCCTCCACTTT. It translates to CASSLKDNSPLHF.

This clone was observed a few times. The chain is built from TRBV5-1 and TRBJ1-1; tentatively, D is TRBD1 (5 bases). With 0 bases removed from V and 1 base from J, the gap between germline ends came to 13 bases. The CDR3 sequence is 16 residues long. Germline CDR1 SGHRS, CDR2 YFSETQ. Here the CDR3 reads CASSLAVAGTNTEAFF. The CDR3 coding sequence is TGCGCCAGCAGCTTGGCGGTTGCGGGGACGAACACTGAAGCTTTCTTT. Looking up the rest from reference TRBV5-1 and TRBJ1-1 gives the full variable domain: KAGVTQTPRYLIKTRGQQVTLSCSPISGHRSVSWYQQTPGQGLQFLFEYFSETQRNKGNFPGRFSGRQFSNSRSEMNVSTLELGDSALYLCASSLAVAGTNTEAFFGQGTRLTVV.

The count of this clone is one. This chain connects TRBV28 to TRBJ1-5; 7 bases agree with TRBD1. The length of the CDR3 is 13 residues. The trim removed 6 bases at V and 5 bases at J, leaving 4 bases unmatched. CDR1 MDHEN and CDR2 SYDVKM come from the germline V gene. As DNA, the CDR3 is TGTGCCAGCAGCCCTACAGGGGATCAGCCCCAGCATTTT. Amino acids: CASSPTGDQPQHF.

The chain links TRBV19 to TRBJ1-1, with 7 bases lining up with TRBD1. Trimming took 3 bases from V and 4 from J; bases not matched to a gene: 5. The CDR3 is 14 residues long. Germline V CDR1 and CDR2: LNHDA, SQIVND (reference sequence). CDR3: CASSIKQGSTEAFF. The CDR3 nucleotides are TGTGCCAGTAGTATTAAACAGGGGAGCACTGAAGCTTTCTTT.

The CDR3 region has the DNA TGCAGCGGAACCCAGGGCTACACTGAAGCTTTCTTT. It encodes CSGTQGYTEAFF. The chain combines TRBV29-1 with TRBJ1-1; the D gene is possibly TRBD1 (5 bases). CDR1 is SQVTM and CDR2 is ANQGSEA in the germline V gene. The length of the CDR3 is 12 residues. Trimming shortened V by 7 bases and J by 3 bases, and 12 bases separated the two germline ends.

The chain joins TRBV10-3 to TRBJ2-3; tentative D call: TRBD2 (6 bases). V lost 0 bases and J lost 2, with 12 bases in between. Germline assignment: CDR1 ENHRY and CDR2 SYGVKD. The CDR3 runs 16 residues. CDR3 coding DNA: TGTGCCATCAGTGAGTCGGGAAGCGGGCACACAGATACGCAGTATTTT. Residues: CAISESGSGHTDTQYF.

This clone occurred a few times. The rearrangement links TRBV15 to TRBJ2-7, with a possible D match to TRBD1 (6 bases). Per germline, CDR1 LNHNV and CDR2 YYDKDF (reference sequence). The V end lost 3 bases, the J end lost 0 bases, and 15 bases lay between the germline ends. The length of the CDR3 is 16 residues. The CDR3 is CATSRERTAFSYEQYF. CDR3 nucleotides: TGTGCCACCAGCAGGGAGCGGACAGCCTTCTCCTACGAGCAGTACTTC.

The V and J genes are TRBV7-9 and TRBJ1-4, with D possibly being TRBD1 (5 bases). V dropped 5 bases and J dropped 8 bases, with 12 bases sitting between them. From germline, CDR1 is SEHNR and CDR2 FQNEAQ (reference sequence). CDR3 length: 13 amino acids. CDR3 coding DNA: TGTGCCAGCAGCCCGCGGGACCGGGAAAAACTGTTTTTT. It yields the protein CASSPRDREKLFF.

The chain uses TRBV7-7 and TRBJ2-7; D may be TRBD1 (5 bases). The V and J ends lost 1 base and 4 bases respectively, with 14 bases between them. From germline, CDR1 is SSHAT and CDR2 FNYEAQ (reference sequence). CDR3 length equals 15 residues. The CDR3 sequence: CASSLGGKGEYEQYF. The CDR3 DNA follows: TGTGCCAGCAGCTTAGGAGGTAAAGGGGAATACGAGCAGTACTTC.

The rearrangement joins TRBV30 to TRBJ1-2; D possibly corresponds to TRBD1 (6 bases). The CDR3 is 13 amino acids. V gave up 1 base and J gave up 2 bases, with 8 bases separating them. Per the germline V gene, CDR1 is GTSNPN and CDR2 is SVGIG (reference sequence). CDR3 sequence reads: CAWSGGQNYGYTF. DNA of the CDR3: TGTGCCTGGAGTGGAGGACAGAACTATGGCTACACCTTC.

The chain combines TRBV29-1 with TRBJ1-4, with 8 bases that match TRBD1. The CDR3 totals 13 residues. With V trimmed by 7 bases and J by 6 bases, 7 bases remained unmatched. Germline CDR1 SQVTM, CDR2 ANQGSEA. The CDR3 loop reads CSGGQGKDEKLFF. In DNA form, the CDR3 reads TGCAGCGGAGGACAGGGAAAAGATGAAAAACTGTTTTTT.

This clone was recorded once. The DNA of the CDR3 is TGCGCCAGCAGCTTGGCCGTTGCGGGGGCCACGGGGGATACGCAGTATTTT. This codes for CASSLAVAGATGDTQYF. The genes are TRBV5-1 and TRBJ2-3; perhaps TRBD2 as D (7 bases). Trimming cost V 0 bases and J 6 bases, with 20 bases left between them. Germline V gene data show CDR1 as SGHRS and CDR2 as YFSETQ. CDR3 length: 17 residues.